The sequence of this TCR beta chain was determined in a study of blood T cell repertoires in COVID-19. Generated by immunoSEQ multiplex PCR, the TCRdb table keeps only in-frame clones and is missing some. The table records about 97,000 clones, approximately 90% of them present only once. The germline V gene encodes CDR1 MGHRA and CDR2 YSYEKL. The CDR3 totals 16 residues. Trimming shortened V by 4 bases and J by 7 bases, and 22 bases separated the two germline ends. The receptor was derived from a man aged 55 to 69 with acute or convalescent COVID-19. This chain uses TRBV4-1 with TRBJ1-2, with D possibly TRBD1 on 6 matching bases. Input material: peripheral blood. The CDR3 loop reads CASSPGPLTGFGGYTF. The CDR3 DNA reads TGCGCCAGCAGCCCCGGGCCTCTTACAGGGTTTGGTGGCTACACCTTC.